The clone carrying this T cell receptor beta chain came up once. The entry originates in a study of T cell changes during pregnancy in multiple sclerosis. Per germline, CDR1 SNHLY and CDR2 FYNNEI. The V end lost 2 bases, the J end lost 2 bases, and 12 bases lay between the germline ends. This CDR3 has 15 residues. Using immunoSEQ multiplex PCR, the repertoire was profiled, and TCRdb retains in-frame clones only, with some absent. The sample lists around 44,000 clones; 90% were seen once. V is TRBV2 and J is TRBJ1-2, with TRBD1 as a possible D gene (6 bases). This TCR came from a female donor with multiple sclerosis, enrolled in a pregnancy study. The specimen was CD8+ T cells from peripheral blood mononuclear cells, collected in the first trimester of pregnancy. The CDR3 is CASSETGTQNYGYTF. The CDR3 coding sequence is TGTGCCAGCAGTGAAACCGGGACACAGAACTATGGCTACACCTTC.